The subject of this entry is one T cell receptor (beta chain). What it recognizes is unknown. Sequenced by immunoSEQ multiplex PCR; TCRdb stores in-frame clones only, minus some. Among 110,000 or so clones listed, under 95% were seen once. This record comes from a study of brain T cells in children with intractable seizures. Surgery cases with the highest brain T cell transcript signatures were chosen for sequencing. Pre-surgery treatment included at least one anti-epileptic drug. CDR1 is MNHEY and CDR2 is SVGAGI in the germline V gene. Trimming took off 7 bases at V and 1 base at J, with 10 bases between the two ends. This CDR3 region has 14 residues. The study's findings and limits: Clones missing pre-surgery may reflect undersampling of that blood sample. Patients' HCMV serostatus was unknown; virus specificity rests on CDR3 similarity alone.

The source is a boy under two years old with hemimegalencephaly and intractable seizures. The sequences come from peripheral blood, collected at surgery. This chain joins TRBV6-5 and TRBJ2-2; possibly TRBD1 for D (6 bases). In nucleotides, the CDR3 is TGTGCCAGCAACCCGGACAGGAACACCGGGGAGCTGTTTTTT. It specifies CASNPDRNTGELFF.